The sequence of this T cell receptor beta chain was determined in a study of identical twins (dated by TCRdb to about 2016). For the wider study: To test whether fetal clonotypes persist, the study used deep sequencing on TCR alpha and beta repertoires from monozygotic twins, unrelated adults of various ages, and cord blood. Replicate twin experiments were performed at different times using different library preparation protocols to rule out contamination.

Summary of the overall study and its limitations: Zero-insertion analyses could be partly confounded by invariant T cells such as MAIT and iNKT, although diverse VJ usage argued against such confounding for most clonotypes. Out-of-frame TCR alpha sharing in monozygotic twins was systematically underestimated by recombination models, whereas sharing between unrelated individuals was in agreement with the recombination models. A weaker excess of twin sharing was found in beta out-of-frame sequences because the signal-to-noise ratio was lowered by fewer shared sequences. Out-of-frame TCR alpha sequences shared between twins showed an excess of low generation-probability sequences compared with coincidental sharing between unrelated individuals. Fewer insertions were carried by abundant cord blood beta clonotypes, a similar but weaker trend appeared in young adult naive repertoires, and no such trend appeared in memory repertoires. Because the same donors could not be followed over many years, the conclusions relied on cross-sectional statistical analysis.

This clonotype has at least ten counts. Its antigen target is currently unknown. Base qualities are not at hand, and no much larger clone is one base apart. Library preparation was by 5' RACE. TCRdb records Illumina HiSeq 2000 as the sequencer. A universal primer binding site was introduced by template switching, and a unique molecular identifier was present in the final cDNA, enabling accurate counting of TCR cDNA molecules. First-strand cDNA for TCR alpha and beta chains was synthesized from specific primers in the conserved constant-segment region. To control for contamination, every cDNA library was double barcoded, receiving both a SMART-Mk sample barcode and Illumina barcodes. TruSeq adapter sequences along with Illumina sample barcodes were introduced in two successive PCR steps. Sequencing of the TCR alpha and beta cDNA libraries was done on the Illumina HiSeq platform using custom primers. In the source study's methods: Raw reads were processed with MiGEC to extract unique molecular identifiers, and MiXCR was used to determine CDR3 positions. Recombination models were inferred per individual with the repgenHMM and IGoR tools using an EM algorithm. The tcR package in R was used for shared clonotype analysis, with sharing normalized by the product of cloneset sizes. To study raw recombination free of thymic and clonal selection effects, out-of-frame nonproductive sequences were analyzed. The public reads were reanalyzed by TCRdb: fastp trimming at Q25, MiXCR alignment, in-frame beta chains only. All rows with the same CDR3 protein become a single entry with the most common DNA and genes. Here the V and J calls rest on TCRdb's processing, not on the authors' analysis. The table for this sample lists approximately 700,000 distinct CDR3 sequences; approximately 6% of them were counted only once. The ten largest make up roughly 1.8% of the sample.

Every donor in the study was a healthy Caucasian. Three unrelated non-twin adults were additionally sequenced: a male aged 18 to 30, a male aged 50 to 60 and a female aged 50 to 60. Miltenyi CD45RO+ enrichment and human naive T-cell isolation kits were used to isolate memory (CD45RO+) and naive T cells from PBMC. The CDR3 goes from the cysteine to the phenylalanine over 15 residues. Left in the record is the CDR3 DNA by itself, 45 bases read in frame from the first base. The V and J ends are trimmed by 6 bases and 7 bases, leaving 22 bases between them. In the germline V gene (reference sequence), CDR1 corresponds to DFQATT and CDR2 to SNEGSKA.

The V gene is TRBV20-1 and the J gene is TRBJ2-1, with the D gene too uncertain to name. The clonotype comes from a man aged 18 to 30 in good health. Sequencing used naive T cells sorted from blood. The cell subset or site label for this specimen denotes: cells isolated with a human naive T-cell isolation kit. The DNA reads TGCAGTGCCCCGAACCCGGAGACCTATTGGAATGAGCAGTTCTTC. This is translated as CSAPNPETYWNEQFF.